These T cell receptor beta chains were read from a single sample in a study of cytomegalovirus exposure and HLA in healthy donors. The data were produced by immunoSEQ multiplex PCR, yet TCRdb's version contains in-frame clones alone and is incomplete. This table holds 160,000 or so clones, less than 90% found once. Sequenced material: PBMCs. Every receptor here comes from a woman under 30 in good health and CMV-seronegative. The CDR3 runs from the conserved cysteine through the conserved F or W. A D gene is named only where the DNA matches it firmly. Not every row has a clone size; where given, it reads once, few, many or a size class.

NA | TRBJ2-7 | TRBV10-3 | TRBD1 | TGTGCCATCAATGCCCGGGACAGGGGGCTGTACGAGCAGTACTTC | CAINARDRGLYEQYF
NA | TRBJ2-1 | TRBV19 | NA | TGTGCCAGTAGACGAGGAGGCAATGAGCAGTTCTTC | CASRRGGNEQFF
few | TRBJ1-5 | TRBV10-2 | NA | TGCGCCAGCAGTGAGATCCAGGGCGAACAGCCCCAGCATTTT | CASSEIQGEQPQHF
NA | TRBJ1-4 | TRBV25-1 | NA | TGTGCCAGCACGGCGGGGGAAAAACTGTTTTTT | CASTAGEKLFF
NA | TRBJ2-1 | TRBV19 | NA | TGTGCCAGTACCCTTGGGGCGGGACCATACAATGAGCAGTTCTTC | CASTLGAGPYNEQFF
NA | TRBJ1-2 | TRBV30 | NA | TGTGCCTGGAGCGACCCCAGGGAAAACTATGGCTACACCTTC | CAWSDPRENYGYTF
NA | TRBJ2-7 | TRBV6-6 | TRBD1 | TGTGCCAGCAGCAAGGGACAGGGGGCGTGGGAGCAGTACTTC | CASSKGQGAWEQYF
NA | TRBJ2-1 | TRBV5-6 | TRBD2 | TGTGCCAGCAGCCCGCCGAGTGTGGGACTAGCGGGGGGGCGGGAGCAGTTCTTC | CASSPPSVGLAGGREQFF
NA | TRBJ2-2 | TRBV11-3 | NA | TGTGCCAGCAGCTTAGGGGGCAGTACGAACACCGGGGAGCTGTTTTTT | CASSLGGSTNTGELFF
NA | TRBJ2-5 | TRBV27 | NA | TGTGCCAGCGGTCCCCTGGAGTGGGACTCTCGTAAAGAGACCCAGTACTTC | CASGPLEWDSRKETQYF
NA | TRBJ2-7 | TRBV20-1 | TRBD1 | TGCAGTGCTAACAGGGGCGTCGAGCAGTACTTC | CSANRGVEQYF
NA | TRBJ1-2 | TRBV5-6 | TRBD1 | TGTGCCAGCAGCCTCATGACAGGGAACGGCTACACCTTC | CASSLMTGNGYTF
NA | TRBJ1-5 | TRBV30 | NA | TGTGCCTGGAGTGTACTAAAGGGGGATCAGCCCCAGCATTTT | CAWSVLKGDQPQHF
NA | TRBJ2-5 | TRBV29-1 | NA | TGCAGCGTTGAGAGGACAGTCCAAGAGACCCAGTACTTC | CSVERTVQETQYF
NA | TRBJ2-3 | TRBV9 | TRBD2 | TGTGCCAGCACCCGGAGAGCGGGGGGCACAGATACGCAGTATTTT | CASTRRAGGTDTQYF
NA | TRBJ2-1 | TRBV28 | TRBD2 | TGTGCCAGCAGTTCCCCGGCGGGGGGTTACAATGAGCAGTTCTTC | CASSSPAGGYNEQFF
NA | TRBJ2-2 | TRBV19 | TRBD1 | TGTGCCAGTAGTAACGACAGGGCGTACAGGAACACCGGGGAGCTGTTTTTT | CASSNDRAYRNTGELFF
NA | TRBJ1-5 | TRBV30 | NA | TGTGCCTGGAGTCAACCCCAGCATTTT | CAWSQPQHF
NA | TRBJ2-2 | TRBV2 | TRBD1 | TGTGCCACCCACAAGGACAGGGCGATCACCGGGGAGCTGTTTTTT | CATHKDRAITGELFF
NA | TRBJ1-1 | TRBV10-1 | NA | TGCGCCAGCAGCAGGGGTATAGAGACTGAAGCTTTCTTT | CASSRGIETEAFF
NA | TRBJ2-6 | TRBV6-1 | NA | TGTGCCAGCAGTGAAGCGGGAACAGGTCCCTCTGGGGCCAACGTCCTGACTTTC | CASSEAGTGPSGANVLTF
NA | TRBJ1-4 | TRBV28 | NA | TGTGCCTCCAAGGCCGCGGGGGAAACTAATGAAAAACTGTTTTTT | CASKAAGETNEKLFF
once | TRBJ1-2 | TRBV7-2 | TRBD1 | TGTGCCAGCAGAAACGTCGGCAGGGGGCACGGCTACACCTTC | CASRNVGRGHGYTF
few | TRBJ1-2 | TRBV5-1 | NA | TGCGCCAGCAGCTTGGGCACAGCTAACTATGGCTACACCTTC | CASSLGTANYGYTF
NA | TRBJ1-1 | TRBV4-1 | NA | TGCGCCAGCAGCCAAGATGGTCAGGGCCGTTCCCTTGAAGCTTTCTTT | CASSQDGQGRSLEAFF
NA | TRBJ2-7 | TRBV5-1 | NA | TGCGCCAGCAGCTTGGTTAGGGGAGGCTACGAGCAGTACTTC | CASSLVRGGYEQYF
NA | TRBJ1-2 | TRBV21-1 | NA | TGTGCCAGCAGTCCGAAGCGGAATAACTATGGCTACACCTTC | CASSPKRNNYGYTF
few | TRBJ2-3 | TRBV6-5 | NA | TGTGCCAGCAGTATACCCCTAGGAGATACGCAGTATTTT | CASSIPLGDTQYF
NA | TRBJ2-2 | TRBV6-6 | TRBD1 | TGTGCCAGCTCCGGACAGGGGGCCCGCCACGGGGAGCTGTTTTTT | CASSGQGARHGELFF
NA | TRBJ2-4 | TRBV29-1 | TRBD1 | TGCAGCGTTGACACAGGGGCGTCCAACATTCAGTACTTC | CSVDTGASNIQYF
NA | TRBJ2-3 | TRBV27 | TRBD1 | TGTGCCAGCAGAGGGACAGGGAAAGCAGATACGCAGTATTTT | CASRGTGKADTQYF
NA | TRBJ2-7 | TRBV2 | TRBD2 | TGTGCCAGCAGGGGACTAGCGGGAGGTCAATTCGAGCAGTACTTC | CASRGLAGGQFEQYF
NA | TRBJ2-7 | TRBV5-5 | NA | TGTGCCAGCAGCTTGGATCCCCCGAGCTCCTACGAGCAGTACTTC | CASSLDPPSSYEQYF
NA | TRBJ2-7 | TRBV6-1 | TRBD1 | TGTGCCACCGCCGGGACAGGGGTTTACGAGCAGTACTTC | CATAGTGVYEQYF
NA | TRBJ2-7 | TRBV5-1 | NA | TGCGCCAGCAGCTTGGAAACAGGACCCTACGAGCAGTACTTC | CASSLETGPYEQYF
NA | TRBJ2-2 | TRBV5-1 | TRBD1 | TGCGCCAGCAGCTGGGGGACAGCGAACACCGGGGAGCTGTTTTTT | CASSWGTANTGELFF
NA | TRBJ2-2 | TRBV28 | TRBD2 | TGTGCCAGCGGCTATCCGGGACTAGAGGCCCGGGAGCTGTTTTTT | CASGYPGLEARELFF
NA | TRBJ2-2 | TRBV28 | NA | TGTGCCAGCAGTTTATCCATCGGGGAGCTGTTTTTT | CASSLSIGELFF
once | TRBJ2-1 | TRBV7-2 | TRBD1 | TGTGCCAGCAGCTTAGGACAGGGCTCCCCCTCCTACAATGAGCAGTTCTTC | CASSLGQGSPSYNEQFF
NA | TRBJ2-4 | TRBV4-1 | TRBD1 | TGCGCCAGCAGCCAAGTTGGGACAGGGGCGAAAAACATTCAGTACTTC | CASSQVGTGAKNIQYF
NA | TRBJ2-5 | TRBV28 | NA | TGTGCCAGCAGTTCACTAGGCAGGGAGACCCAGTACTTC | CASSSLGRETQYF
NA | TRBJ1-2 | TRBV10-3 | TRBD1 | TGTGCCATCAGTGCCGGACAGGGTCTAAACTATGGCTACACCTTC | CAISAGQGLNYGYTF
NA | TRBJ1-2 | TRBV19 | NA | TGTGCCAGTAGTTTCACAGGGCGTTCCATCTATGGCTACACCTTC | CASSFTGRSIYGYTF
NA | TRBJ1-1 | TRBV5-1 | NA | TGCGCCAGCAGTTGGGGCGGGATGAACACTGAAGCTTTCTTT | CASSWGGMNTEAFF
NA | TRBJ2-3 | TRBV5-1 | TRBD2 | TGCGCCAGCAGCTTGGTATCTAGCGGGGCGAACACAGATACGCAGTATTTT | CASSLVSSGANTDTQYF
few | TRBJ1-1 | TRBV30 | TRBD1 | TGTGCCTGGATGGACAGGATAAACACTGAAGCTTTCTTT | CAWMDRINTEAFF
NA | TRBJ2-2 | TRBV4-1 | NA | TGTGCCAGCAGCCAAGCCCCCGACTTAAACACCGGGGAGCTGTTTTTT | CASSQAPDLNTGELFF
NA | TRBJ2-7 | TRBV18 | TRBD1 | TGTGCCAGCTTCGCAGGGACAGGGAACTCCTACGAGCAGTACTTC | CASFAGTGNSYEQYF
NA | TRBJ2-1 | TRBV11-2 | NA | TGTGCCAGCAGCTTAGGACAGCGCAACTACAATGAGCAGTTCTTC | CASSLGQRNYNEQFF
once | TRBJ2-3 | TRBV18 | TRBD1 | TGTGCCAGCTCACCACAAGGGACAGGCAATACAGATACGCAGTATTTT | CASSPQGTGNTDTQYF
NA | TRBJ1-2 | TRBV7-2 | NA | TGTGCCAGCTCCCTGGGTTGGGGAGGCTTTTATGGCTACACCTTC | CASSLGWGGFYGYTF
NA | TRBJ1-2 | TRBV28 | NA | TGTGCCAGCAGTTTTGGGAACAGGAACTATGGCTACACCTTC | CASSFGNRNYGYTF
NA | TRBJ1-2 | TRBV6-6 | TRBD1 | TGTGCCACCCTACTAACAGGGGGTGTATTATATGGCTACACCTTC | CATLLTGGVLYGYTF
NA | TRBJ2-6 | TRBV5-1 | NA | TGCGCCAGCAGCTTGGGGCAGGTCACGATCTCTGGGGCCAACGTCCTGACTTTC | CASSLGQVTISGANVLTF
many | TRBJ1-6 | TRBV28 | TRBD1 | TGTGCCAGCAGCCTCCCAGACCAAGGGGGCTATTCACCCCTCCACTTT | CASSLPDQGGYSPLHF
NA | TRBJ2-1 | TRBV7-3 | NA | TGTGCCAGCAGCCGGGACTCCCTGGGCTCCTACAATGAGCAGTTCTTC | CASSRDSLGSYNEQFF
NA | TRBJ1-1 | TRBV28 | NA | TGTGCCAGCAGTTTGGGGCAGGGAGCTTTCTTT | CASSLGQGAFF
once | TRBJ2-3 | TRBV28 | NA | TGTGCCAGCAGTTTCCGGGGGTCCGGCACAGATACGCAGTATTTT | CASSFRGSGTDTQYF
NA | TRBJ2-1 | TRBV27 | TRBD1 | TGTGCCAGCAGTTCTGACAGGGGCAATGAGCAGTTCTTC | CASSSDRGNEQFF